The next 18 T cell receptor beta chains were all read from a single sample in a study of human T cells and chemical hapten exposure. Time point of the sample: pre-sensitization, week 0. Treatment: therapeutic diphenylcyclopropenone sensitization with weekly scalp DPC. TCRdb analysed the RACE reads with MiXCR anew, one entry per CDR3 protein. Altogether roughly 90,000 distinct CDR3 sequences are present, roughly 9.1% being singletons, with the ten largest covering around 4%. Specimen: whole blood, collected in connection with sensitization to the hapten diphenylcyclopropenone (DPC). The receptors derive from a woman between 35 and 50 years old with alopecia areata. Some clones in this sample may be carry-over from other donors' samples.

A few counts support this clonotype. The chain has TRBV29-1 and TRBJ2-2, with 12 bases that match TRBD2. Looked up from germline, CDR1 is SQVTM and CDR2 is ANQGSEA. This CDR3 is 15 amino acids long. J was trimmed by 8 bases and V by 4 bases; bases with no gene match: 8. This chain's CDR3 is CSVAYRLAGVGELFF. The CDR3 DNA sequence: TGCAGCGTTGCTTATAGACTAGCGGGGGTTGGGGAGCTGTTTTTT.

The chain links TRBV5-1 to TRBJ1-1; D gene unclear. The CDR3 length is 14 residues. CDR1 and CDR2 from the germline V gene are SGHRS and YFSETQ. Trimming stripped 4 bases from V and 5 bases from J, with 15 bases between. This CDR3 is CASSIGPGGTEAFF. CDR3 DNA sequence: TGCGCCAGCAGCATAGGGCCCGGAGGGACTGAAGCTTTCTTT.

Only a few counts were recorded for this clonotype. This chain connects TRBV6-2 or TRBV6-3 to TRBJ1-1; 7 positions match TRBD1. The V gene's germline CDR1 is MNHEY and CDR2 SVGEGT. V lost 2 bases, J lost 0 bases, and 12 bases stayed unmatched. This CDR3 has 18 residues. In DNA, the CDR3 is TGTGCCAGCAGTTACGGACCCGGGACAGCCTATATGAACACTGAAGCTTTCTTT. Protein product: CASSYGPGTAYMNTEAFF.

V is TRBV5-5 and J is TRBJ2-7, with D uncertain. The CDR3 has 15 amino acids. Trimming took off 1 base at V and 0 bases at J, with 11 bases between the two ends. Germline CDR1 is SGHKS and CDR2 is YYEKEE (reference sequence). CDR3 sequence (DNA): TGTGCCAGCAGCTTGAGGTTAGCTGGCTCCTACGAGCAGTACTTC. Translated, it gives CASSLRLAGSYEQYF.

This clonotype turned up a few times. The V call is TRBV9, the J call TRBJ2-7; 9 nucleotides align to TRBD2. This CDR3 spans 14 amino acids. After removal of 4 bases from V and 7 bases from J, the junction contained 9 bases not matched to a gene. Germline CDR1 SGDLS, CDR2 YYNGEE. CDR3 loop: CASSQRGVDWEQYF. CDR3 coding DNA: TGTGCCAGCAGCCAGCGGGGGGTGGATTGGGAGCAGTACTTC.

The rearrangement joins TRBV6-1 to TRBJ1-2; 10 positions match TRBD1. Germline V CDR1 and CDR2: MNHNS, SASEGT. This CDR3 region has 13 residues. The V gene end was trimmed by 6 bases and the J gene end by 8 bases; junction bases not matched to a gene: 6. The CDR3 is CASSGTGVGGYTF. The CDR3 DNA reads TGTGCCAGCAGCGGGACAGGGGTAGGAGGCTACACCTTC.

This clonotype was counted a few times. This chain connects TRBV6-1 to TRBJ2-7, with 12 bases fitting TRBD2. CDR3 length: 14 residues. After removal of 6 bases from V and 2 bases from J, the junction contained 2 bases not matched to a gene. CDR1 MNHNS and CDR2 SASEGT come from the germline V gene. The CDR3 DNA follows: TGTGCCAGCAGGCTAGCGGGGGGGGCCTACGAGCAGTACTTC. It codes for CASRLAGGAYEQYF.

This chain joins TRBV6-2 or TRBV6-3 and TRBJ2-1; D is undetermined. The V end was cut by 7 bases, the J end by 8 bases, with 18 bases between. This CDR3 is 14 amino acids long. Germline V lookup: CDR1 MNHEY, CDR2 SVGEGT. This chain's CDR3 is CASKGNAVLHEQFF. The CDR3 DNA follows: TGTGCCAGCAAGGGCAACGCGGTTTTGCATGAGCAGTTCTTC.

In this sample, this clonotype turned up many times. This sequence joins TRBV3-1 and TRBJ1-2; D ambiguous. This CDR3 is 14 amino acids long. V was cut by 0 bases and J by 7 bases, with 12 bases left in between. Germline CDR1 reads LGHDT; CDR2 reads YNNKEL (reference sequence). CDR3 bases: TGTGCCAGCAGCCAAGATATGATTGGACGTGGCTACACCTTC. This translates into CASSQDMIGRGYTF.

This clonotype has just a few counts. The rearrangement joins TRBV5-1 to TRBJ2-5, with 8 positions matching TRBD1. This CDR3 has 15 residues. Losses at the gene ends were 4 bases for V and 2 bases for J; bases not matched to a gene: 7. Germline CDR1 reads SGHRS; CDR2 reads YFSETQ. CDR3 nucleotides: TGCGCCAGCAGCGGTTGGGGGACAGGACAAGAGACCCAGTACTTC. As protein: CASSGWGTGQETQYF.

The rearrangement joins TRBV7-9 to TRBJ2-2, with 7 bases identical to TRBD1. With 5 bases clipped from V and 5 bases from J, the junction kept 5 bases outside the gene matches. The germline gives CDR1 SEHNR, CDR2 FQNEAQ (reference sequence). This CDR3 has 14 amino acids. CDR3 loop: CASSAGTATGELFF. CDR3 coding DNA: TGTGCCAGCAGCGCCGGGACAGCAACCGGGGAGCTGTTTTTT.

This clonotype showed up just a few times. The V gene is TRBV7-3, the J gene TRBJ2-1; D not resolved. This CDR3 has 12 residues. V dropped 4 bases and J dropped 9 bases, with 10 bases sitting between them. The germline V gene encodes CDR1 SGHTA and CDR2 FQGTGA. The CDR3 DNA follows: TGTGCCAGCAGCTCTCCCCTGCTTGAGCAGTTCTTC. Protein: CASSSPLLEQFF.

The table lists this clonotype with many counts. V and J are TRBV9 and TRBJ1-6; D gene ambiguous. Trimming stripped 4 bases from V and 9 bases from J, with 17 bases between. The CDR3 is 15 amino acids. Per the germline V gene, CDR1 is SGDLS and CDR2 is YYNGEE. The CDR3 coding sequence is TGTGCCAGCAGCCCCGTAGCAGCAATGGGTTCACCCCTCCACTTT. Translated, it gives CASSPVAAMGSPLHF.

The chain joins TRBV7-2 to TRBJ2-7; D gene ambiguous. Germline CDR1 and CDR2: SGHTA and FQGNSA. CDR3 length equals 14 residues. V lost 1 base, J lost 3 bases, and 10 bases lay in between. The DNA for the CDR3 is TGTGCCAGCAGCTTAGGTAGACCATTCTACGAGCAGTACTTC. Encoded protein: CASSLGRPFYEQYF.

This clonotype was detected many times. This chain connects TRBV11-3 to TRBJ2-1, with 15 bases identical to TRBD2. Trimming removed 5 bases from V and 5 bases from J; junction bases left unmatched: 7. This CDR3 is built from 17 residues. In germline, CDR1 is SGHNT, CDR2 YENEEA. CDR3 sequence (DNA): TGTGCCAGCAGCCCCGGGACTAGCGGGGGGTGGAACAATGAGCAGTTCTTC. Its protein is CASSPGTSGGWNNEQFF.

This clonotype was seen ten or more times. The chain combines TRBV10-3 with TRBJ2-7; 8 nucleotides align to TRBD1. This CDR3 contains 18 residues. Germline loops: CDR1 ENHRY, CDR2 SYGVKD. V dropped 2 bases and J dropped 2; count of bases not matched to a gene: 14. CDR3 in amino acids: CAISEGSRRWDRPYEQYF. In DNA form, the CDR3 reads TGTGCCATCAGTGAGGGGAGTAGGAGGTGGGACAGGCCCTACGAGCAGTACTTC.

The CDR3 DNA follows: TGCAGTGCTAGAATCGGGGCCAACACAGATACGCAGTATTTT. It specifies CSARIGANTDTQYF. The V call is TRBV20-1, the J call TRBJ2-3, with D tentatively TRBD1 or TRBD2 (5 bases each). Germline V gene lookup returns CDR1 DFQATT and CDR2 SNEGSKA (reference sequence). Trimming removed 2 bases at V and 2 bases at J, with 11 bases between. The CDR3 is made up of 14 amino acids.

This chain connects TRBV20-1 to TRBJ1-1; D is perhaps TRBD1 (6 bases). The CDR3 loop spans 15 amino acids. Germline values: CDR1 DFQATT, CDR2 SNEGSKA (reference sequence). V lost 0 bases, J lost 4 bases, and 15 bases lay in between. CDR3 region: CSAREGPPRGTEAFF. The CDR3 DNA reads TGCAGTGCTAGAGAGGGACCCCCCAGGGGCACTGAAGCTTTCTTT.